The 14 T cell receptor beta chains listed next were all sequenced from one sample in a study of identical twins' blood T cells (dated by TCRdb to about 2013). Libraries came from 5' RACE. Sequencing was performed on an Illumina Genome Analyzer IIx. The public reads were reanalyzed by TCRdb: fastp trimming at Q25, MiXCR alignment, in-frame beta chains only. Identical CDR3 proteins give one entry, which carries the most common genes and DNA. For this sample the table gives hundreds of thousands of distinct CDR3 sequences, of which 25% to 35% were detected only once. Roughly 6.1% of the sample rests with the top ten. Input material: PBMCs. Every receptor here comes from a woman aged 18 to 49 in good health.

The chain links TRBV7-9 to TRBJ1-2, with D uncertain. The germline V gene has CDR1 SEHNR and CDR2 FQNEAQ (reference sequence). Trimming cost V 7 bases and J 1 base, with 13 bases left between them. This CDR3 comprises 14 residues. The CDR3 reads CASKGLGVNYGYTF. CDR3 in DNA: TGTGCCAGCAAGGGTCTTGGGGTTAACTATGGCTACACCTTC.

In regard to this clonotype: One end of the junction does not line up with germline, which may come from a read error. The V gene is TRBV5-6, the J gene TRBJ2-1, with 10 bases identical to TRBD2. This CDR3 has 14 amino acids. From germline, CDR1 is SGHDT and CDR2 YYEEEE. CDR3 nucleotides: TGTGCCAGCAGCCTAGCGGGAGTTGAGATTGAGGAGTTCTTC. This sequence encodes CASSLAGVEIEEFF.

The chain carries TRBV20-1 and TRBJ2-2, with D uncertain. The germline V gene has CDR1 DFQATT and CDR2 SNEGSKA (reference sequence). The CDR3 is 14 residues long. Trimming took off 2 bases at V and 1 base at J, with 8 bases between the two ends. The CDR3 DNA follows: TGCAGTGCTAGATCGGCTCAGAACACCGGGGAGCTGTTTTTT. It translates to CSARSAQNTGELFF.

This clonotype was detected a few times. V gene TRBV9 combines with J gene TRBJ2-3; no clear D. Trimming took 4 bases from V and 0 from J, leaving 6 bases between them. The V gene's germline CDR1 is SGDLS and CDR2 YYNGEE. The CDR3 length is 13 residues. CDR3 loop: CASSQSSTDTQYF. In nucleotides, the CDR3 is TGTGCCAGCAGCCAAAGCAGCACAGATACGCAGTATTTT. Combining the CDR3 with reference TRBV9 and TRBJ2-3 gives the whole variable domain DSGVTQTPKHLITATGQRVTLRCSPRSGDLSVYWYQQSLDQGLQFLIQYYNGEERAKGNILERFSAQQFPDLHSELNLSSLELGDSALYFCASSQSSTDTQYFGPGTRLTVL.

The chain employs TRBV7-9 and TRBJ2-2, with 10 positions matching TRBD1. Losses at the gene ends were 1 base for V and 7 bases for J; bases not matched to a gene: 6. The CDR3 is 16 residues long. From germline, CDR1 is SEHNR and CDR2 FQNEAQ (reference sequence). CDR3 coding DNA: TGTGCCAGCAGCTTAGGGGGACAGGGGCGCGGCGGGGAGCTGTTTTTT. This translates into CASSLGGQGRGGELFF.

The V call is TRBV29-1, the J call TRBJ2-2; TRBD1 agrees at 7 bases. This CDR3 has 14 amino acids. The germline V gene encodes CDR1 SQVTM and CDR2 ANQGSEA. V was pared by 1 base and J by 1 base, with 0 bases of the junction left unmatched. CDR3 sequence: CSVEGTGNTGELFF. In nucleotides, the CDR3 is TGCAGCGTTGAAGGGACAGGGAACACCGGGGAGCTGTTTTTT.

The chain combines TRBV5-1 with TRBJ2-3, with TRBD2 identical over 13 bases. The germline V gene encodes CDR1 SGHRS and CDR2 YFSETQ. The V segment lost 4 bases and the J segment 2 bases; nucleotides outside the gene matches: 7. This CDR3 is built from 17 residues. CDR3 sequence (DNA): TGCGCCAGCAGCCCTAGGACTAGCGGGGGCCCCACAGATACGCAGTATTTT. Protein sequence: CASSPRTSGGPTDTQYF.

This chain links TRBV3-1 with TRBJ2-1, with 8 bases lining up with TRBD2. Germline V lookup: CDR1 LGHDT, CDR2 YNNKEL (reference sequence). Trimming at V came to 0 bases and at J to 8 bases, leaving 9 bases not matched to a gene. The CDR3 sequence is 16 residues long. CDR3 protein: CASSQDRGTREDEQFF. The CDR3, as DNA: TGTGCCAGCAGCCAAGATCGGGGGACTAGAGAGGATGAGCAGTTCTTC.

This chain joins TRBV10-1 and TRBJ1-1, with D tentatively TRBD1 (6 bases). The CDR3 covers 14 residues. V dropped 4 bases and J dropped 3 bases, with 12 bases sitting between them. Per the germline V gene, CDR1 is WNHNN and CDR2 is SYGVQD (reference sequence). The CDR3 is CASSGSGEHTEAFF. Here the CDR3 DNA reads TGCGCCAGCAGTGGATCAGGGGAGCACACTGAAGCTTTCTTT.

This clonotype was seen a handful of times. The chain is built from TRBV5-1 and TRBJ2-7; no clear D. The CDR3 consists of 13 residues. CDR1 and CDR2 from the germline V gene are SGHRS and YFSETQ. V was trimmed by 1 base and J by 0 bases, leaving 5 bases between them. The CDR3 here is CASSLIPSYEQYF. For the CDR3, the DNA is TGCGCCAGCAGCTTGATCCCCTCCTACGAGCAGTACTTC. Filled out from reference TRBV5-1 and TRBJ2-7, the complete variable domain reads KAGVTQTPRYLIKTRGQQVTLSCSPISGHRSVSWYQQTPGQGLQFLFEYFSETQRNKGNFPGRFSGRQFSNSRSEMNVSTLELGDSALYLCASSLIPSYEQYFGPGTRLTVT.

In regard to this clonotype: This may come from a read error, since a much larger clone is one base off. The chain couples TRBV12-3 or TRBV12-4 to TRBJ2-7; no definite D call. CDR3 length: 11 residues. The CDR3 protein is CSSSLMGEQYF. In nucleotides, the CDR3 is TGTTCCAGCAGTTTGATGGGCGAGCAGTACTTC.

This chain uses TRBV19 with TRBJ2-3, with D perhaps TRBD1 (6 bases). The CDR3 covers 13 residues. Germline CDR1 LNHDA, CDR2 SQIVND (reference sequence). The chain's CDR3 is CASVGGRGDTQYF. For the CDR3, the DNA is TGTGCTTCAGTTGGGGGCCGAGGAGATACGCAGTATTTT.

This clonotype was found a few times. The chain combines TRBV2 with TRBJ2-5; D uncertain. CDR1 and CDR2 from the germline V gene are SNHLY and FYNNEI. This CDR3 spans 13 amino acids. The V and J ends lost 7 bases and 3 bases respectively, with 12 bases between them. The CDR3 reads CASTEISEETQYF. CDR3 DNA sequence: TGTGCCAGCACCGAAATCTCGGAAGAGACCCAGTACTTC.

The chain is built from TRBV7-2 and TRBJ1-5; D is unresolved. The CDR3 sequence is 13 residues long. V lost 1 base, J lost 6 bases, and 7 bases lay in between. In germline, CDR1 is SGHTA, CDR2 FQGNSA. CDR3 loop: CASSLDKIQPQHF. The CDR3 region has the DNA TGTGCCAGCAGCTTAGATAAGATTCAGCCCCAGCATTTT.